This T cell receptor beta chain comes out of a study of T cell changes during pregnancy in multiple sclerosis. About this clone itself: Germline is not matched at one junction end, which may reflect a read error.

Assay: immunoSEQ multiplex PCR; the TCRdb copy retains only in-frame clones and omits some. The data hold 65,000 to 85,000 clones, with about nine tenths observed a single time. The TCR comes from a female donor with multiple sclerosis, enrolled in a pregnancy study. Here the sequenced sample was peripheral blood, taken in the third trimester of pregnancy.

The CDR3 DNA sequence: TGTGCCAGCAGCTTAGAATTTGGACACGAATTC. Protein product: CASSLEFGHEF. The chain recombines TRBV11-2 with TRBJ1-2; TRBD1 might be the D (5 bases). Germline assignment: CDR1 SGHAT and CDR2 FQNNGV. This CDR3 contains 11 residues.